The rows below give T cell receptor beta chains drawn from one sample of a study of T cells in Graves' hyperthyroidism and ophthalmopathy. TCRdb reanalysed the multiplex PCR reads using MiXCR and keeps one entry per CDR3 protein. The table includes about 600,000 distinct CDR3 sequences, approximately 15% detected once. Sequencing was performed on blood. The receptors were gathered from a woman younger than 35 with Graves' ophthalmopathy. Each CDR3 is given without its conserved first and last residue.

v_gene | CDR3aa
TRBV6-1 | ASSDRDRQTDTQY
TRBV18 | ASSPGTSGLHNEQF
TRBV5-6 | ASSLQDWLETQY
TRBV2 | ASSAPGTGGNEQF
TRBV9 | ASSRLAGADEQY
TRBV24-1 | ATSDRGGSYEQY
TRBV3-1 | ASSPAVAGGGTDTQY
TRBV28 | ASRSGTGVNEQF
TRBV11-2 | ASSLDRGEGIEQY
TRBV6-5 | ASSYSNRAGVTGELF
TRBV20-1 | SARASSYEQY
TRBV7-2 | ASSLLQGASGYT
TRBV7-9 | ASSLGQGGVEQY
TRBV7-9 | ASIKEANREGTEAF
TRBV28 | ASGKNLGLAGAEQF
TRBV7-9 | ASSQGQASEAF
TRBV7-9 | ASSPTGDRGDGYT
TRBV27 | ASSLYTSGYNEQF
TRBV30 | AWREGINSPLH
TRBV10-2 | ASGRRASGRTSDTQY
TRBV15 | ATSRDLSWNQPQH
TRBV5-1 | ASSLASGSTDTQY
TRBV27 | ASSWGGANGYT
TRBV9 | ASSADAFSGDTQY
TRBV7-9 | ASSPAPVAGVSYEQY
TRBV12-3/TRBV12-4 | ASSSSGTQY
TRBV7-2 | ASSLSLRLAASYEQY
TRBV12-3/TRBV12-4 | ASRRRQGMNEKLF
TRBV7-9 | ASSLNGGTNYT
TRBV19 | ASSIPPPGQVPRSSTDTQY
TRBV4-3 | ASSITGQVYNEQF
TRBV2 | ASSEQAYGYT
TRBV9 | ASSVVGGGTDTQY
TRBV5-1 | ASSLGLAGEGNEQF
TRBV12-3/TRBV12-4 | ASSLSTGYT
TRBV20-1 | SARGTGANTEAF
TRBV6-2/TRBV6-3 | ASQVPPAGVEDTQY
TRBV20-1 | SARDGQGARTEAF
TRBV20-1 | SARAMDLTETTPDGYT